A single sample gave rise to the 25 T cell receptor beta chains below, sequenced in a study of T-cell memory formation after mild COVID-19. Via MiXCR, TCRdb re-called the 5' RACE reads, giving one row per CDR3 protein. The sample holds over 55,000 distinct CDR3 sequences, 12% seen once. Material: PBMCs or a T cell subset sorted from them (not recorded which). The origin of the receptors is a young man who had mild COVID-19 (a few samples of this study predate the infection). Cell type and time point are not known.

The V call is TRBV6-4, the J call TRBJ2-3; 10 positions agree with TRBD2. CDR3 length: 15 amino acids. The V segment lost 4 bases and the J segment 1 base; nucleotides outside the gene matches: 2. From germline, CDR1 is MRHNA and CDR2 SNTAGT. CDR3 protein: CASSATSGGTDTQYF. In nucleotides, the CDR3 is TGTGCCAGCAGTGCAACTAGCGGGGGCACAGATACGCAGTATTTT.

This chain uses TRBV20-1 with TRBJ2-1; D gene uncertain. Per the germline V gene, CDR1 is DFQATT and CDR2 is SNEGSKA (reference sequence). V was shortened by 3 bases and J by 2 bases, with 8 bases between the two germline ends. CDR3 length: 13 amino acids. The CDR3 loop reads CSARASPYNEQFF. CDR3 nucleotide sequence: TGCAGTGCTAGGGCCAGCCCCTACAATGAGCAGTTCTTC.

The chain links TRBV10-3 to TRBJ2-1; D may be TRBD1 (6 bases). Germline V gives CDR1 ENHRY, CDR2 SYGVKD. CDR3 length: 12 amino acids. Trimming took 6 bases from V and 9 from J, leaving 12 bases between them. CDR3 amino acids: CAISSGVSEQFF. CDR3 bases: TGTGCCATCAGCTCAGGGGTATCTGAGCAGTTCTTC.

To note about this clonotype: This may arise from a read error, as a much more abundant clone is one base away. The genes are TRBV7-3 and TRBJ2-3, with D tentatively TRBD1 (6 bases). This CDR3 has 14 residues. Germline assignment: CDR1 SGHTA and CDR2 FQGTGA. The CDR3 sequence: CASRLQGFTDMQYF. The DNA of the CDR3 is TGTGCCAGCAGACTACAGGGTTTCACAGATATGCAGTATTTT. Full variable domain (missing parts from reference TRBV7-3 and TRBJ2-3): GAGVSQTPSNKVTEKGKYVELRCDPISGHTALYWYRQSLGQGPEFLIYFQGTGAADDSGLPNDRFFAVRPEGSVSTLKIQRTERGDSAVYLCASRLQGFTDMQYFGPGTRLTVL.

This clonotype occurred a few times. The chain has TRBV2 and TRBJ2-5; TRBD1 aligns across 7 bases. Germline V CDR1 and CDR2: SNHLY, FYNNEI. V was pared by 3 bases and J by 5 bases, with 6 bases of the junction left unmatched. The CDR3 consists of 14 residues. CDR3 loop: CASSDRGGRETQYF. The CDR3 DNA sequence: TGTGCCAGCAGTGACCGAGGGGGCCGCGAGACCCAGTACTTC.

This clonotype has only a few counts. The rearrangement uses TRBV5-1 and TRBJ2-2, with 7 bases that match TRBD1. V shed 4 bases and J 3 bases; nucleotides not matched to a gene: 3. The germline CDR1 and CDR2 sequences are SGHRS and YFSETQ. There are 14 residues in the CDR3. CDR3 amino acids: CASSRQGDTGELFF. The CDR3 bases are TGCGCCAGCAGCCGACAGGGCGACACCGGGGAGCTGTTTTTT.

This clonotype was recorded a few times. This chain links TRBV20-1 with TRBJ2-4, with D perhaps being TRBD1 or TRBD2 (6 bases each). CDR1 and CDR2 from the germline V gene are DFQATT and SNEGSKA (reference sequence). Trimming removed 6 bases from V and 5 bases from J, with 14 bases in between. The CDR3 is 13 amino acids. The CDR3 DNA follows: TGCAGTGCCTCGGATGGGGGGCAAAACATTCAGTACTTC. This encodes CSASDGGQNIQYF.

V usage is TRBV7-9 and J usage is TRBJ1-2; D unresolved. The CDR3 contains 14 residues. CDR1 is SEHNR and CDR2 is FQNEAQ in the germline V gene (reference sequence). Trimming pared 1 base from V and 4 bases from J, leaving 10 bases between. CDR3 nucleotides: TGTGCCAGCAGCTTAGATTGGGATTCCTATGGCTACACCTTC. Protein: CASSLDWDSYGYTF.

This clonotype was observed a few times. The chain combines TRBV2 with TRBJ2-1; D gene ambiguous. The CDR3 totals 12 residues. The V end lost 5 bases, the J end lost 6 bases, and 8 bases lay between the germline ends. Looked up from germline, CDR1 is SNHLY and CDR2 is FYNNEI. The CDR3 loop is CASSWLPNEQFF. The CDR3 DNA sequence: TGTGCCAGCAGTTGGCTACCCAATGAGCAGTTCTTC. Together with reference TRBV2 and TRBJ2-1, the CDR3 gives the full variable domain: EPEVTQTPSHQVTQMGQEVILRCVPISNHLYFYWYRQILGQKVEFLVSFYNNEISEKSEIFDDQFSVERPDGSNFTLKIRSTKLEDSAMYFCASSWLPNEQFFGPGTRLTVL.

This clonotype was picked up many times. In DNA, the CDR3 is TGCAGTGCTAGAAGGGAGGATGAGCAGTTCTTC. Residues: CSARREDEQFF. This chain links TRBV20-1 with TRBJ2-1; D possibly corresponds to TRBD2 (6 bases). Trimming cost V 2 bases and J 8 bases, with 7 bases left between them. Germline V gene lookup returns CDR1 DFQATT and CDR2 SNEGSKA (reference sequence). The CDR3 is 11 amino acids.

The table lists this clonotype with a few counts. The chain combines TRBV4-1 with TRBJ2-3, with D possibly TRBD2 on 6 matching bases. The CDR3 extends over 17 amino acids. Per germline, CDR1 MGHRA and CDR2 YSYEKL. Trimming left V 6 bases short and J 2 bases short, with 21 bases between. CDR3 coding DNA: TGCGCCAGCAGTAAACAAATGACGGGACTTGACACAGATACGCAGTATTTT. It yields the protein CASSKQMTGLDTDTQYF.

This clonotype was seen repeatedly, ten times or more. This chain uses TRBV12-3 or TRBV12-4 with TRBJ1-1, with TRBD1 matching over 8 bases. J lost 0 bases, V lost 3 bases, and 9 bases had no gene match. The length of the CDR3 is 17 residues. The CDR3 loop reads CASSFRGRGLVNTEAFF. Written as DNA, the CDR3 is TGTGCCAGCAGTTTCAGGGGGCGGGGTCTTGTGAACACTGAAGCTTTCTTT.

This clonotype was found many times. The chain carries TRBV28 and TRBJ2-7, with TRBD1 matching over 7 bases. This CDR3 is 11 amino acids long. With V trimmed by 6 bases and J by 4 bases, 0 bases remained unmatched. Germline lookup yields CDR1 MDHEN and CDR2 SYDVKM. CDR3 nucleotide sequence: TGTGCCAGCAGCAGGGGGTACGAGCAGTACGTC. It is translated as CASSRGYEQYV.

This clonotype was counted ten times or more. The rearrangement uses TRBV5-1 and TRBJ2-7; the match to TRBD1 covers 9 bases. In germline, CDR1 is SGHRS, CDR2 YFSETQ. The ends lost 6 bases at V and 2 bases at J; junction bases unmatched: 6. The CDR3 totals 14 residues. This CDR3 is CASIPGTGPYEQYF. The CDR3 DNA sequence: TGCGCCAGCATCCCCGGGACAGGGCCCTACGAGCAGTACTTC.

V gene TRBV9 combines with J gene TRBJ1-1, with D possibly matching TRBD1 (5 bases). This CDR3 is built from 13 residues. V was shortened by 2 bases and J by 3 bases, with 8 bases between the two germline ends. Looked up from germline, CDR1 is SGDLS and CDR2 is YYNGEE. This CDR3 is CASSVRGDTEAFF. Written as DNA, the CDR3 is TGTGCCAGCAGCGTCCGGGGGGACACTGAAGCTTTCTTT.

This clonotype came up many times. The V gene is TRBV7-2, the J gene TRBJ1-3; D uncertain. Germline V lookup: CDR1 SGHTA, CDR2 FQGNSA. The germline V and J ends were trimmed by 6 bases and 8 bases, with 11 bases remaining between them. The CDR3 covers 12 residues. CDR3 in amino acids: CASRLEGDTIYF. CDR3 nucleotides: TGTGCCAGCAGGCTCGAGGGCGACACCATATATTTT.

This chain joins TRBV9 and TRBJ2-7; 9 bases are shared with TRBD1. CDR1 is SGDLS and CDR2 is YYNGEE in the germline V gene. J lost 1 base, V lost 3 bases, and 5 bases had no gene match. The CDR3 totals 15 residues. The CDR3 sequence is CASSAGGQGSYEQYF. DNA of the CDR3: TGTGCCAGCAGCGCAGGGGGACAGGGATCCTACGAGCAGTACTTC.

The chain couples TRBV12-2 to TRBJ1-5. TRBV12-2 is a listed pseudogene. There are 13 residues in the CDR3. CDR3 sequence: CASRWVSNQPQHF. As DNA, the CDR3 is TGTGCAAGTCGCTGGGTGAGCAATCAGCCCCAGCATTTT.

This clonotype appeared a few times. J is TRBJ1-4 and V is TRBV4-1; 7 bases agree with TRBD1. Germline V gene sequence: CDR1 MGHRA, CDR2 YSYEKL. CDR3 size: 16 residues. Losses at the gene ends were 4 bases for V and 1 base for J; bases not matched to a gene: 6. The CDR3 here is CASSPYRGKTNEKLFF. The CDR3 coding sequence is TGCGCCAGCAGCCCCTACAGGGGTAAAACTAATGAAAAACTGTTTTTT.

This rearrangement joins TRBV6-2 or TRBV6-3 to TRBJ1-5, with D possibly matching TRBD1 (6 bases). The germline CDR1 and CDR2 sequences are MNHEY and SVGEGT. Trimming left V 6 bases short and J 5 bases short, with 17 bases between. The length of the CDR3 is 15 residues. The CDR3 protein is CASRYNAGGDQPQHF. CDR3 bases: TGTGCCAGCAGATATAACGCGGGGGGCGATCAGCCCCAGCATTTT.

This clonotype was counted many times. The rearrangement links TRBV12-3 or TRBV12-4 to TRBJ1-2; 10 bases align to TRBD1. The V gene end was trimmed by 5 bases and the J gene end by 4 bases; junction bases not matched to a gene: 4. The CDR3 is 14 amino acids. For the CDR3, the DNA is TGTGCCAGCAGTCGACAGGGGGCTGGCTATGGCTACACCTTC. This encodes CASSRQGAGYGYTF.

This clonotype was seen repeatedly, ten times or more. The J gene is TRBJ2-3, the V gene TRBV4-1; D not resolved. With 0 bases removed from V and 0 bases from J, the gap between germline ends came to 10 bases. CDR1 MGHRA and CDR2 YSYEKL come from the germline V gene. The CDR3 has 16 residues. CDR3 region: CASSQEASPSTDTQYF. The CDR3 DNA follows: TGCGCCAGCAGCCAAGAAGCATCCCCTAGCACAGATACGCAGTATTTT.

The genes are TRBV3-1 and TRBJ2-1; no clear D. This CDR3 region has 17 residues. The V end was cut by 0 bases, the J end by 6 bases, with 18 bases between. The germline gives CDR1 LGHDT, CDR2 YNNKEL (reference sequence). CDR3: CASSQDEASAARNEQFF. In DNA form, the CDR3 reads TGTGCCAGCAGCCAAGATGAGGCGAGTGCCGCCCGCAATGAGCAGTTCTTC.

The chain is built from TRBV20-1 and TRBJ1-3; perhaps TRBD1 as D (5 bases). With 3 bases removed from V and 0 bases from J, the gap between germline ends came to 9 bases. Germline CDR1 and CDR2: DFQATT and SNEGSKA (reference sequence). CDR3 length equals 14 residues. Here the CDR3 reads CSASTGFSGNTIYF. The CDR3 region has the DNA TGCAGTGCTAGTACAGGATTCTCTGGAAACACCATATATTTT.

The chain's CDR3 is CASSGQGGTEAFF. For the CDR3, the DNA is TGTGCCAGCAGCGGACAGGGAGGCACTGAAGCTTTCTTT. This chain uses TRBV7-9 with TRBJ1-1; the match to TRBD1 covers 8 bases. The V and J ends lost 5 bases and 4 bases, in that order; junction bases with no gene match: 3. Germline CDR1 reads SEHNR; CDR2 reads FQNEAQ (reference sequence). The CDR3 is made up of 13 amino acids.